The 22 T cell receptor beta chains presented below share a single source sample, sequenced in a study of blood T cell repertoires in COVID-19. TCRdb's copy holds only in-frame clones and misses some; the assay was immunoSEQ multiplex PCR. This table holds 150,000 to 200,000 clones, approximately 79% found once. The sequencing input was peripheral blood. These receptors were taken from a young man with active or convalescent COVID-19.

V and J are TRBV11-2 and TRBJ1-2; 7 bases line up with TRBD1. Germline CDR1 SGHAT, CDR2 FQNNGV. J gave up 7 bases and V 3 bases, and 8 bases lay outside the gene matches. This CDR3 has 14 amino acids. CDR3 amino acids: CASSLRQGSLGYTF. Here the CDR3 DNA reads TGTGCCAGCAGCTTGCGACAGGGATCGCTTGGCTACACCTTC.

The rearrangement uses TRBV7-8 and TRBJ1-2; D is uncertain. V lost 5 bases to trimming and J lost 8 bases, with 12 bases between them. The CDR3 runs to 12 residues. The germline gives CDR1 SGHVS, CDR2 FQNEAQ. As DNA, the CDR3 is TGTGCCAGCAGCCCCGGACTCGGCGGCTACACCTTC. Amino acid sequence: CASSPGLGGYTF.

The chain joins TRBV7-3 to TRBJ2-7; 9 bases fit TRBD1. The CDR3 has 13 residues. In germline, CDR1 is SGHTA, CDR2 FQGTGA. The ends lost 5 bases at V and 8 bases at J; junction bases unmatched: 7. The CDR3 bases are TGTGCCAGCAGCACCCGGGACAGGGTACAGCAGTACGTC. Translating gives CASSTRDRVQQYV.

This clone has only a few counts. V is TRBV5-6 and J is TRBJ2-3; TRBD2 agrees at 8 bases. V lost 2 bases, J lost 1 base, and 3 bases stayed unmatched. This CDR3 comprises 15 residues. Germline V CDR1 and CDR2: SGHDT, YYEEEE. This CDR3 reads CASSFERERTDTQYF. CDR3 nucleotides: TGTGCCAGCAGCTTCGAGCGGGAGCGCACAGATACGCAGTATTTT.

The rearrangement links TRBV30 to TRBJ1-5, with D possibly being TRBD1 (5 bases). The V end lost 3 bases, the J end lost 11 bases, and 17 bases lay between the germline ends. Germline loops: CDR1 GTSNPN, CDR2 SVGIG (reference sequence). The CDR3 extends over 13 amino acids. The CDR3 DNA sequence: TGTGCCTGGAGGGGGGGATCCTCAGGGACCCAGCATTTT. Translating gives CAWRGGSSGTQHF.

This chain uses TRBV10-2 with TRBJ2-1, with 10 bases that match TRBD2. Per the germline V gene, CDR1 is WSHSY and CDR2 is SAAADI. Trimming at V came to 8 bases and at J to 9 bases, leaving 10 bases not matched to a gene. The length of the CDR3 is 14 residues. The DNA of the CDR3 is TGCGCCAGCTCGGGGGCTAGCGGGAGAGGTGAGCAGTTCTTC. This gives the protein CASSGASGRGEQFF.

The V call is TRBV30, the J call TRBJ2-7; tentative D call: TRBD2 (5 bases). This CDR3 comprises 14 residues. Deletions cut 0 bases from V and 2 bases from J, with 11 bases between. Germline V gene data show CDR1 as GTSNPN and CDR2 as SVGIG (reference sequence). CDR3 region: CAWSVNSGPYEQYV. CDR3 DNA: TGTGCCTGGAGTGTTAACAGCGGCCCCTACGAGCAGTACGTC.

The V and J genes are TRBV19 and TRBJ1-5; TRBD1 might be the D (5 bases). Trimming stripped 1 base from V and 7 bases from J, with 14 bases between. Germline CDR1 reads LNHDA; CDR2 reads SQIVND (reference sequence). The CDR3 contains 15 residues. Here the CDR3 DNA reads TGTGCCAGTAGTATAGGTGGGCAGGGTGGGCAGCCCCAGCATTTT. Its protein product is CASSIGGQGGQPQHF.

Only one count was recorded for this clone. The V call is TRBV18, the J call TRBJ1-2; D is possibly TRBD1 (6 bases). The CDR3 is 15 amino acids. Trimming removed 6 bases from V and 6 bases from J, with 20 bases in between. CDR1 KGHSH and CDR2 LQKENI come from the germline V gene. CDR3 nucleotide sequence: TGTGCCAGCTCGAGGACAGAGACCATGAGCGATGGCTACACCTTC. It translates to CASSRTETMSDGYTF.

This chain joins TRBV5-1 and TRBJ2-7; 14 nucleotides match TRBD2. The CDR3 sequence is 16 residues long. Trimming cost V 2 bases and J 6 bases; bases outside gene matches: 7. CDR1 and CDR2 from the germline V gene are SGHRS and YFSETQ. The CDR3 DNA follows: TGCGCCAGCAGCTTCGAGGGACTAGCGGGAGAAGGCGAGCAGTACTTC. Amino acid sequence: CASSFEGLAGEGEQYF.

This clone was recorded a few times. The genes are TRBV30 and TRBJ2-1; TRBD1 aligns across 9 bases. This CDR3 is built from 16 residues. Trimming at V came to 2 bases and at J to 2 bases, leaving 7 bases not matched to a gene. CDR1 is GTSNPN and CDR2 is SVGIG in the germline V gene (reference sequence). The CDR3 bases are TGTGCCTGGAGTTTTAAAGACAGGGGGGCCTACAATGAGCAGTTCTTC. It specifies CAWSFKDRGAYNEQFF.

V gene TRBV11-3 combines with J gene TRBJ2-3, with D possibly TRBD2 on 5 matching bases. This CDR3 comprises 15 residues. CDR1 is SGHNT and CDR2 is YENEEA in the germline V gene. Trimming took off 0 bases at V and 2 bases at J, with 9 bases between the two ends. The CDR3 protein is CASSLDQLVTDTQYF. In DNA form, the CDR3 reads TGTGCCAGCAGCTTAGACCAACTAGTCACAGATACGCAGTATTTT.

Comment on this clone: One junction end does not reproduce the germline sequence, and a read error may be involved. Other DNA sequences in this sample translate to the same CDR3. The genes are TRBV6-4 and TRBJ2-2; a possible D gene is TRBD1 (6 bases). The germline CDR1 and CDR2 sequences are MRHNA and SNTAGT. This CDR3 region has 14 residues. CDR3 residues: CASSDNRESGELFF. CDR3 bases: TGCGCCAGCAGTGACAACAGGGAGAGCGGGGAGCTGTTTTTT.

This clone was picked up a small number of times. This rearrangement joins TRBV7-2 to TRBJ1-5; 9 bases are shared with TRBD1. Germline V lookup: CDR1 SGHTA, CDR2 FQGNSA. This CDR3 contains 15 residues. Losses at the gene ends were 5 bases for V and 6 bases for J; bases not matched to a gene: 8. The CDR3: CASSANRGRGQPQHF. CDR3 DNA: TGTGCCAGCAGCGCTAACAGGGGGCGCGGTCAGCCCCAGCATTTT.

The gene calls are TRBV19 and TRBJ2-5; D may be TRBD2 (5 bases). Germline CDR1 and CDR2: LNHDA and SQIVND (reference sequence). Trimming stripped 0 bases from V and 4 bases from J, with 9 bases between. This CDR3 is 14 amino acids long. The CDR3 region has the DNA TGTGCCAGTAGTATAGAACGAGCGGCAGAGACCCAGTACTTC. As protein: CASSIERAAETQYF.

In this sample, this clone turned up once. V and J are TRBV27 and TRBJ2-2, with TRBD2 identical over 13 bases. Germline loops: CDR1 MNHEY, CDR2 SMNVEV (reference sequence). V gave up 7 bases and J gave up 6 bases; unmatched junction bases: 5. This CDR3 spans 15 amino acids. This CDR3 is CASKPTSGGAGELFF. Written as DNA, the CDR3 is TGTGCCAGCAAACCCACTAGCGGGGGGGCCGGGGAGCTGTTTTTT.

The rearrangement links TRBV10-2 to TRBJ1-4; D is possibly TRBD1 (5 bases). The CDR3 runs to 16 residues. V was clipped by 0 bases and J by 3 bases, with 11 bases between them. The germline V gene has CDR1 WSHSY and CDR2 SAAADI. The CDR3 sequence is CASSESIRGANEKLFF. The CDR3 coding sequence is TGCGCCAGCAGTGAGTCGATCCGGGGGGCTAATGAAAAACTGTTTTTT.

This clone was counted only a few times. V usage is TRBV27 and J usage is TRBJ1-4; a weak D match, TRBD1 (5 bases). Germline CDR1 MNHEY, CDR2 SMNVEV (reference sequence). The CDR3 totals 15 residues. V lost 5 bases and J lost 8, with 18 bases in between. The chain's CDR3 is CASSRGLLEGEKLFF. The CDR3 DNA follows: TGTGCCAGCAGTAGGGGCCTTCTCGAAGGGGAAAAACTGTTTTTT.

The CDR3 DNA sequence: TGTGCCAGCAGTCGCACTAGCGGGGGGCCCTACGAGCAGTACGTC. Amino acids: CASSRTSGGPYEQYV. The rearrangement uses TRBV28 and TRBJ2-7; 12 positions agree with TRBD2. Trimming took 5 bases from V and 2 from J; bases not matched to a gene: 4. Germline-derived CDR1 and CDR2 are MDHEN and SYDVKM. The CDR3 length is 15 residues.

This clone was found a few times. This rearrangement joins TRBV4-1 to TRBJ1-2; D remains unclear. The V end lost 6 bases, the J end lost 2 bases, and 10 bases lay between the germline ends. The germline CDR1 and CDR2 sequences are MGHRA and YSYEKL. This CDR3 is built from 13 residues. The CDR3 here is CASSQVPNYGYTF. The CDR3 DNA reads TGCGCCAGCAGTCAGGTCCCGAACTATGGCTACACCTTC.

The chain uses TRBV6-5 and TRBJ1-6, with 8 bases matching TRBD1. The CDR3 totals 14 residues. V was clipped by 4 bases and J by 9 bases; unmatched bases: 5. Germline V gene sequence: CDR1 MNHEY, CDR2 SVGAGI. The DNA of the CDR3 is TGTGCCAGCAGTTTGGGACAGGTCTTTTCACCCCTCCACTTT. Translating it yields CASSLGQVFSPLHF.

The chain combines TRBV4-3 with TRBJ2-1, with 7 positions matching TRBD2. The V gene's germline CDR1 is LGHNA and CDR2 YSLEER. The CDR3 extends over 16 amino acids. V was pared by 0 bases and J by 6 bases, with 8 bases of the junction left unmatched. CDR3 sequence: CASSQDRAGVSNEQFF. CDR3 coding DNA: TGCGCCAGCAGCCAAGATCGGGCGGGAGTCAGCAATGAGCAGTTCTTC.